The subject of this entry is one T cell receptor (beta chain). The data are from a study of blood T cell repertoires in COVID-19. Study information: Sample material is recorded as cDNA or gDNA derived from T cells, B-cell-depleted T cells, or PBMCs.

Repertoires were generated with immunoSEQ multiplex PCR, while TCRdb's copy carries only in-frame clones and drops some. The table lists some 190,000 clones, roughly 84% of them singletons. Sequencing was done on a sample of PBMCs or T cells enriched from blood (not recorded which). This receptor was taken from a woman in her 30s who had been exposed to COVID-19.

The CDR3 loop reads CASSFGTGSYEQYF. The CDR3 DNA reads TGTGCCAGCAGCTTTGGGACAGGGTCCTACGAGCAGTACTTC. This chain uses TRBV7-8 with TRBJ2-7; TRBD1 aligns across 9 bases. With V trimmed by 3 bases and J by 1 base, 1 base remained unmatched. This CDR3 is built from 14 residues. CDR1 SGHVS and CDR2 FQNEAQ come from the germline V gene.